This T cell receptor beta chain originates from a study of breast tumors, draining lymph nodes, adjacent tissues. TCRdb used MiXCR to reprocess the multiplex PCR reads, holding one entry per CDR3 protein. There are roughly 130,000 distinct CDR3 sequences in the sample; around 20% occur only once, and about 3.7% lies in the top ten. Trimming pared 4 bases from V and 4 bases from J, leaving 11 bases between. Germline loops: CDR1 MDHEN, CDR2 SYDVKM. The CDR3 has 15 residues. There are many counts of this clonotype. Axillary draining lymph nodes of breast cancer patients supplied the node samples. The material sequenced was axillary lymph node tissue. The receptor's source is a female donor with breast cancer. Some clones in this sample may be carry-over from other donors' samples. The rearrangement joins TRBV28 to TRBJ1-6; D is perhaps TRBD1 (6 bases). This CDR3 is CASSWRTAYNSPLHF. In nucleotides, the CDR3 is TGTGCCAGCAGTTGGAGGACAGCATATAATTCACCCCTCCACTTT.